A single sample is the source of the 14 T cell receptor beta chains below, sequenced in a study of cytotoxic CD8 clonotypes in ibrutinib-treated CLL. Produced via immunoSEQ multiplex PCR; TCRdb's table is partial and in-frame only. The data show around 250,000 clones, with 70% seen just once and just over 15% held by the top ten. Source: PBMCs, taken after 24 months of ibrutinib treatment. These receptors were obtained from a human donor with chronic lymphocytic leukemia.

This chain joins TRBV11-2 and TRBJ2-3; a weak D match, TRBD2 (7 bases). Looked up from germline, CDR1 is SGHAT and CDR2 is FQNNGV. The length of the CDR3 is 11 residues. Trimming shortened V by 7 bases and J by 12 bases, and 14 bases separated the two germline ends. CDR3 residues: CASTPGGAQYF. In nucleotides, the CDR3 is TGTGCCAGCACCCCTGGGGGGGCTCAGTATTTT. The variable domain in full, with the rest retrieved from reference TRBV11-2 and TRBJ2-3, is EAGVAQSPRYKIIEKRQSVAFWCNPISGHATLYWYQQILGQGPKLLIQFQNNGVVDDSQLPKDRFSAERLKGVDSTLKIQPAKLEDSAVYLCASTPGGAQYFGPGTRLTVL.

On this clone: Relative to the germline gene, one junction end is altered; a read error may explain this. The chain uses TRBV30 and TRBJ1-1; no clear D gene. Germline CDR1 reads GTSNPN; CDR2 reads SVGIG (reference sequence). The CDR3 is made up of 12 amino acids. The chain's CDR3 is CAWTDPNPEAFF. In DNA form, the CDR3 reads TGTGCCTGGACAGACCCGAACCCTGAAGCTTTCTTT. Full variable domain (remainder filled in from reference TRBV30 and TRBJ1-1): SQTIHQWPATLVQPVGSPLSLECTVEGTSNPNLYWYRQAAGRGLQLLFYSVGIGQISSEVPQNLSASRPQDRQFILSSKKLLLSDSGFYLCAWTDPNPEAFFGQGTRLTVV.

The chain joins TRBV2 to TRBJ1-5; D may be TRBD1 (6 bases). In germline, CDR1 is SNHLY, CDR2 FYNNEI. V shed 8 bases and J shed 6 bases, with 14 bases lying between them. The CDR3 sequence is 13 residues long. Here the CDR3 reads CASGVQGGQPQHF. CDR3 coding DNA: TGTGCCAGCGGGGTACAGGGAGGTCAGCCCCAGCATTTT.

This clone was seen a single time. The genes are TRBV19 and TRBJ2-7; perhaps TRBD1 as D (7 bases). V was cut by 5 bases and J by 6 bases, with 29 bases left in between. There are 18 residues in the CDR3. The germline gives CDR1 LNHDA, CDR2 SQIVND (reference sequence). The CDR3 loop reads CASSLIHGGGALDPEQYF. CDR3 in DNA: TGTGCCAGTAGTCTCATACACGGAGGGGGCGCTTTGGACCCCGAGCAGTACTTC.

This CDR3 reads CASSRTASYEQYF. The CDR3 region has the DNA TGTGCCAGTAGTAGGACAGCATCTTACGAGCAGTACTTC. The chain employs TRBV19 and TRBJ2-7; tentative D call: TRBD1 (6 bases). Trimming pared 4 bases from V and 4 bases from J, leaving 11 bases between. Germline V gene lookup returns CDR1 LNHDA and CDR2 SQIVND (reference sequence). This CDR3 has 13 amino acids.

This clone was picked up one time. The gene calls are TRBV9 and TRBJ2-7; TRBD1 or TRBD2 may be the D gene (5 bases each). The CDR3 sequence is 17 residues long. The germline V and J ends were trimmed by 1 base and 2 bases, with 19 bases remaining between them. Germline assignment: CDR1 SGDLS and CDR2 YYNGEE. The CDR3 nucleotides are TGTGCCAGCAGCGTATCCAGGGAGCGTAGGTCTCCCTACGAGCAGTACTTC. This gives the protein CASSVSRERRSPYEQYF.

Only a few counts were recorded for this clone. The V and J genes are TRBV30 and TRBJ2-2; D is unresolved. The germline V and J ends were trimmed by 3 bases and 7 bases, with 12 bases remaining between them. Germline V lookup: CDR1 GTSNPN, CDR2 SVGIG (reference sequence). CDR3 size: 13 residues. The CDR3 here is CAWRAFGDGELFF. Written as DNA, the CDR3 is TGTGCCTGGAGGGCTTTTGGGGACGGGGAGCTGTTTTTT.

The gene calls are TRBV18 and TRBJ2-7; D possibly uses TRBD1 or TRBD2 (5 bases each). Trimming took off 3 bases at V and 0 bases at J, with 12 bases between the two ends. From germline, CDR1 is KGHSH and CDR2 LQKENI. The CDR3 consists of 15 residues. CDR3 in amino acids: CASSPWDLGSYEQYF. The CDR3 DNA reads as TGTGCCAGCTCACCCTGGGACCTCGGCTCCTACGAGCAGTACTTC.

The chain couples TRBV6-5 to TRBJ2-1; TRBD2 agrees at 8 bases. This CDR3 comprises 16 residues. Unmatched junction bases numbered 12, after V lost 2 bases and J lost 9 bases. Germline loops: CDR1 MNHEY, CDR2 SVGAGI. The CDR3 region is CASSYGSPGLVVEQFF. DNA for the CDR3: TGTGCCAGCAGTTACGGCTCACCGGGACTAGTAGTTGAGCAGTTCTTC.

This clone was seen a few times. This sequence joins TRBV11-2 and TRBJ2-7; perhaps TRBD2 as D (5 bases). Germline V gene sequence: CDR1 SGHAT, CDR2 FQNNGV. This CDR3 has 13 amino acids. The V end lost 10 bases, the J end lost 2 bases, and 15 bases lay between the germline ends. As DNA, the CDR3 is TGTGCCACTTCCCTTGAGGGCACCTACGAGCAGTACTTC. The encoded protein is CATSLEGTYEQYF.

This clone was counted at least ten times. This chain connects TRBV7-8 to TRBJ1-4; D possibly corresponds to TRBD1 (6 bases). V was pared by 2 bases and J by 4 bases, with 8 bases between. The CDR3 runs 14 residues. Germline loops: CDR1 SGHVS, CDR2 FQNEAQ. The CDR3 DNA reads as TGTGCCAGCAGCTTATGGACAGTTAATGAAAAACTGTTTTTT. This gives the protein CASSLWTVNEKLFF.

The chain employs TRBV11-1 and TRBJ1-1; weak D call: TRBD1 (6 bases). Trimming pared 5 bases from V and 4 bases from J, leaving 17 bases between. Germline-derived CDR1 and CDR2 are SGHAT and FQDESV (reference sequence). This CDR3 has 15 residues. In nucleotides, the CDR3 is TGTGCCAGCAGCGGGCAAGGGGGAGCGAGCACTGAAGCTTTCTTT. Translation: CASSGQGGASTEAFF.

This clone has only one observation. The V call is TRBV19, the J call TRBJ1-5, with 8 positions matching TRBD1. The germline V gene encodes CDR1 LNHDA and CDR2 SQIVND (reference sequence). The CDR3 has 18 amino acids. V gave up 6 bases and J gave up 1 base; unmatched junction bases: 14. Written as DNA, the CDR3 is TGTGCCAGTAGAATTGACAGGGGTGGTCTGAACAGCAATCAGCCCCAGCATTTT. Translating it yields CASRIDRGGLNSNQPQHF. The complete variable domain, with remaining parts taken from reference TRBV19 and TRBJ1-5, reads DGGITQSPKYLFRKEGQNVTLSCEQNLNHDAMYWYRQDPGQGLRLIYYSQIVNDFQKGDIAEGYSVSREKKESFPLTVTSAQKNPTAFYLCASRIDRGGLNSNQPQHFGDGTRLSIL.

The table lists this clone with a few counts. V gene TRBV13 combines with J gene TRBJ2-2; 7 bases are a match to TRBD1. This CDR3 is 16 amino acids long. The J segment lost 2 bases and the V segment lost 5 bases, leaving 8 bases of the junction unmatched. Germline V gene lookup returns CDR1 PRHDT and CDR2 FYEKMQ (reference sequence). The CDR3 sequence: CASSQNRQGNTGELFF. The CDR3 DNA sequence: TGTGCCAGCAGCCAGAACCGACAGGGTAACACCGGGGAGCTGTTTTTT.